A single sample is the source of the 24 T cell receptor beta chains below, sequenced in a study of blood T cell repertoires in COVID-19. The repertoire was sequenced with immunoSEQ multiplex PCR; TCRdb's copy has only in-frame clones and lacks some. The profile shows roughly 260,000 clones, about nine tenths of them singletons. Sequenced sample: peripheral blood. These receptors were obtained from a person between 18 and 30 years old with COVID-19, enrolled during active disease.

This chain uses TRBV4-3 with TRBJ1-3; 8 bases match TRBD1. The J segment lost 7 bases and the V segment lost 2 bases, leaving 7 bases of the junction unmatched. The CDR3 is made up of 15 amino acids. The germline CDR1 and CDR2 sequences are LGHNA and YSLEER. CDR3: CASSQLTGGWNTIYF. In DNA form, the CDR3 reads TGCGCCAGCAGCCAACTTACAGGGGGTTGGAACACCATATATTTT.

The rearrangement uses TRBV4-3 and TRBJ2-3; 7 nucleotides line up with TRBD2. Unmatched junction bases numbered 12, after V lost 1 base and J lost 2 bases. The CDR3 covers 18 residues. Germline V CDR1 and CDR2: LGHNA, YSLEER. CDR3 sequence reads: CASSQVIGGRASTDTQYF. CDR3 sequence (DNA): TGCGCCAGCAGCCAAGTTATCGGAGGGAGGGCCTCCACAGATACGCAGTATTTT.

This chain uses TRBV25-1 with TRBJ1-1; unclear D gene. The CDR3 totals 14 residues. Germline lookup yields CDR1 MGHDK and CDR2 SYGVNS. V was clipped by 1 base and J by 7 bases, with 13 bases between them. The CDR3 sequence: CASSESSRSFEAFF. In nucleotides, the CDR3 is TGTGCCAGCAGTGAATCATCACGGTCGTTTGAAGCTTTCTTT.

The CDR3, as DNA: TGTGCCAGCAGCCAAGGGGCACTGAACACCGGGGAGCTGTTTTTT. Translating it yields CASSQGALNTGELFF. This sequence joins TRBV3-1 (or the pseudogene TRBV3-2) and TRBJ2-2; unclear D gene. There are 15 residues in the CDR3. CDR1 and CDR2 (germline): LGHDT, YNNKEL (reference sequence). V was shortened by 1 base and J by 1 base, with 7 bases between the two germline ends.

The chain's CDR3 is CASSEGTGYEQYF. Here the CDR3 DNA reads TGTGCCAGCAGCGAAGGGACAGGGTACGAGCAGTACTTC. V is TRBV7-9 and J is TRBJ2-7; 9 bases agree with TRBD1. Germline assignment: CDR1 SEHNR and CDR2 FQNEAQ (reference sequence). CDR3 size: 13 residues. V shed 5 bases and J 4 bases; nucleotides not matched to a gene: 3.

The CDR3 is CASSLVAGHSYEQYF. The CDR3 nucleotides are TGTGCCAGCAGCTTGGTAGCGGGGCATTCCTACGAGCAGTACTTC. The chain combines TRBV5-5 with TRBJ2-7; 8 bases agree with TRBD2. CDR3 length equals 15 residues. Unmatched junction bases numbered 3, after V lost 0 bases and J lost 1 base. The germline gives CDR1 SGHKS, CDR2 YYEKEE (reference sequence). Variable domain in full (rest from reference TRBV5-5 and TRBJ2-7): DAGVTQSPTHLIKTRGQQVTLRCSPISGHKSVSWYQQVLGQGPQFIFQYYEKEERGRGNFPDRFSARQFPNYSSELNVNALLLGDSALYLCASSLVAGHSYEQYFGPGTRLTVT.

The gene calls are TRBV4-3 and TRBJ2-1; 14 bases map to TRBD2. The germline CDR1 and CDR2 sequences are LGHNA and YSLEER. Trimming took 4 bases from V and 9 from J; bases not matched to a gene: 5. The CDR3 is 15 amino acids. CDR3 amino acids: CASSPGLAGGSEQFF. The CDR3 nucleotides read TGCGCCAGCAGCCCCGGACTAGCGGGAGGAAGTGAGCAGTTCTTC.

As to this clone: The same CDR3 arises from other DNA sequences in this sample as well. The genes are TRBV3-1 (or the pseudogene TRBV3-2) and TRBJ2-7; D is perhaps TRBD2 (6 bases). The ends were cut back, 4 bases at V and 2 bases at J, with 12 bases in the middle. The germline CDR1 and CDR2 sequences are LGHDT and YNNKEL (reference sequence). The CDR3 length is 14 residues. The chain's CDR3 is CASSPTGTPYEQYF. Written as DNA, the CDR3 is TGTGCCAGCAGCCCTACCGGGACTCCCTACGAGCAGTACTTC.

The V and J genes are TRBV5-4 and TRBJ2-5; TRBD2 matches at 7 bases. The CDR3 is made up of 13 amino acids. V shed 6 bases, J shed 1 base, and the junction held 3 bases outside the gene matches. CDR1 and CDR2 from the germline V gene are SGHNT and YYREEE (reference sequence). In DNA form, the CDR3 reads TGTGCCAGCAATGAGCGGGGCCAAGAGACCCAGTACTTC. Amino acids: CASNERGQETQYF.

The CDR3 DNA reads as TGTGCCAGCTCTTCCGAGGGTAGCACAGATACGCAGTATTTT. Encoded protein: CASSSEGSTDTQYF. This chain links TRBV9 with TRBJ2-3; a possible D gene is TRBD2 (5 bases). The CDR3 loop spans 14 amino acids. Germline V gene lookup returns CDR1 SGDLS and CDR2 YYNGEE. V dropped 7 bases and J dropped 0 bases, with 12 bases sitting between them. The full variable domain, in which reference TRBV9 and TRBJ2-3 provide the parts outside the CDR3, is DSGVTQTPKHLITATGQRVTLRCSPRSGDLSVYWYQQSLDQGLQFLIQYYNGEERAKGNILERFSAQQFPDLHSELNLSSLELGDSALYFCASSSEGSTDTQYFGPGTRLTVL.

In its sample, this clone was seen once. This chain connects TRBV21-1 to TRBJ1-5; the D call of TRBD1 is as the table states it, not checked on the DNA. TRBV21-1 is a pseudogene segment. This CDR3 comprises 15 residues. The CDR3 nucleotides read TGTGCCAGCAGCACGAATGACAGGGTTCCTCAGCCCCAGCATTTT. Translation gives CASSTNDRVPQPQHF.

The rearrangement links TRBV3-1 (or the pseudogene TRBV3-2) to TRBJ2-1; TRBD2 matches at 8 bases. V dropped 2 bases and J dropped 2; count of bases not matched to a gene: 2. CDR3 length: 15 residues. Looked up from germline, CDR1 is LGHDT and CDR2 is YNNKEL (reference sequence). The DNA of the CDR3 is TGTGCCAGCAGCCAACAGCGGGAGCCCTACAATGAGCAGTTCTTC. Amino acids: CASSQQREPYNEQFF.

V and J are TRBV19 and TRBJ1-1; D may be TRBD1 (6 bases). The ends were cut back, 2 bases at V and 5 bases at J, with 24 bases in the middle. Germline V gene lookup returns CDR1 LNHDA and CDR2 SQIVND (reference sequence). CDR3 size: 18 residues. As DNA, the CDR3 is TGTGCCAGTAGTATACCCCCTCGAATGGACAGCCTGAGGACTGAAGCTTTCTTT. The encoded protein is CASSIPPRMDSLRTEAFF.

The chain uses TRBV15 and TRBJ1-5, with D possibly matching TRBD1 (5 bases). Germline lookup yields CDR1 LNHNV and CDR2 YYDKDF (reference sequence). CDR3 length equals 16 residues. Trimming cost V 0 bases and J 2 bases, with 11 bases left between them. CDR3 in DNA: TGTGCCACCAGCAGAGAGGGGGGTGGTGGCAATCAGCCCCAGCATTTT. Translated: CATSREGGGGNQPQHF.

The chain joins TRBV30 to TRBJ2-2; possibly TRBD1 for D (5 bases). V was clipped by 5 bases and J by 6 bases, with 22 bases between them. Germline-derived CDR1 and CDR2 are GTSNPN and SVGIG (reference sequence). The CDR3 runs to 16 residues. In DNA form, the CDR3 reads TGTGCCTGGGGCTGGACACTACCTTCTCTCGCCGGGGAGCTGTTTTTT. It codes for CAWGWTLPSLAGELFF.

The V call is TRBV5-1, the J call TRBJ2-2; 9 nucleotides line up with TRBD1. The CDR3 is 17 amino acids. Trimming took 2 bases from V and 2 from J; bases not matched to a gene: 7. Germline loops: CDR1 SGHRS, CDR2 YFSETQ. CDR3 nucleotides: TGCGCCAGCAGCTTCCCAGGGGACAGGGTTAACACCGGGGAGCTGTTTTTT. Translated: CASSFPGDRVNTGELFF.

This rearrangement joins TRBV29-1 to TRBJ1-1; 10 bases map to TRBD1. Looked up from germline, CDR1 is SQVTM and CDR2 is ANQGSEA. The CDR3 is made up of 14 amino acids. V dropped 5 bases and J dropped 5; count of bases not matched to a gene: 8. The CDR3 DNA reads as TGCAGCGTTAGGGGACAGGGGATGAGTACTGAAGCTTTCTTT. Residues: CSVRGQGMSTEAFF.

CDR3 nucleotide sequence: TGTGCTAGTGGTACGGGACTAGCGGGAGAACGGGGAAAAAATGAGCAGTTCTTC. Its protein is CASGTGLAGERGKNEQFF. The chain carries TRBV12-5 and TRBJ2-1, with 14 bases lining up with TRBD2. The CDR3 is made up of 18 amino acids. Trimming cost V 5 bases and J 7 bases; bases outside gene matches: 13. Germline CDR1 is LGHNT and CDR2 is FRNRAP.

The chain joins TRBV4-1 to TRBJ1-4, with a possible D match to TRBD1 (5 bases). The V and J ends lost 4 bases and 7 bases respectively, with 16 bases between them. Germline V gene data show CDR1 as MGHRA and CDR2 as YSYEKL. The CDR3 is 15 residues long. CDR3 sequence (DNA): TGCGCCAGCAGCCCCTATCAGGGCGGTGGTGAAAAACTGTTTTTT. Translation gives CASSPYQGGGEKLFF.

The CDR3 DNA sequence: TGTGCCAGCTCACCAACAGCAATGAACACTGAAGCTTTCTTT. Its translation: CASSPTAMNTEAFF. The V call is TRBV18, the J call TRBJ1-1; D call uncertain. The CDR3 spans 14 residues. Trimming shortened V by 2 bases and J by 0 bases, and 7 bases separated the two germline ends. Germline CDR1 and CDR2: KGHSH and LQKENI.

The chain combines TRBV7-9 with TRBJ2-5; D unclear. CDR3 size: 14 residues. CDR1 and CDR2 (germline): SEHNR, FQNEAQ (reference sequence). Trimming shortened V by 8 bases and J by 5 bases, and 18 bases separated the two germline ends. The CDR3 DNA follows: TGTGCCAGCGGGCCGCCGGCAGCTTGGGAGACCCAGTACTTC. Its protein product is CASGPPAAWETQYF.

The V and J genes are TRBV3-1 (or the pseudogene TRBV3-2) and TRBJ2-5, with D possibly being TRBD1 (6 bases). V lost 4 bases and J lost 1, with 10 bases in between. Germline V gene lookup returns CDR1 LGHDT and CDR2 YNNKEL (reference sequence). The CDR3 loop spans 14 amino acids. CDR3 region: CASSLRTVQETQYF. The CDR3 DNA reads TGTGCCAGCAGCCTACGGACAGTCCAAGAGACCCAGTACTTC.

The gene calls are TRBV18 and TRBJ2-2, with D unclear. Germline V lookup: CDR1 KGHSH, CDR2 LQKENI. The CDR3 runs to 17 residues. V was cut by 3 bases and J by 0 bases, with 14 bases left in between. CDR3 DNA: TGTGCCAGCTCACCCAACCCCGACATGGCGAACACCGGGGAGCTGTTTTTT. Translated, it gives CASSPNPDMANTGELFF.

The genes are TRBV27 and TRBJ1-2; perhaps TRBD1 as D (5 bases). V lost 4 bases and J lost 5, with 11 bases in between. In germline, CDR1 is MNHEY, CDR2 SMNVEV (reference sequence). CDR3 length: 13 amino acids. The DNA of the CDR3 is TGTGCCAGCAGTTCCCCTACAGGTTATGGCTACACCTTC. This gives the protein CASSSPTGYGYTF.